Following are 17 T cell receptor beta chains from one sample sequenced in a study of T cell responses to AZD1222 COVID-19 vaccine. Clones were sequenced by immunoSEQ multiplex PCR, and TCRdb holds only the in-frame ones, with some missing. In the table there are some 70,000 clones, 75% to 85% of which are singletons. The source material was peripheral blood, sampled 28 days after the second AZD1222 dose. These receptors all stem from an adult who received the AZD1222 COVID-19 vaccine.

The V and J genes are TRBV4-3 and TRBJ2-5; D not certain. CDR1 is LGHNA, CDR2 YSLEER, per germline. Trimming removed 0 bases at V and 1 base at J, with 9 bases between. This CDR3 is 15 amino acids long. DNA of the CDR3: TGCGCCAGCAGCCAAGATGGTTCCAGCCAAGAGACCCAGTACTTC. Amino acids: CASSQDGSSQETQYF.

The rearrangement joins TRBV6-6 to TRBJ1-5, with D unclear. The germline V gene has CDR1 MNHNY and CDR2 SVGAGI (reference sequence). The CDR3 loop spans 14 amino acids. Trimming stripped 8 bases from V and 5 bases from J, with 16 bases between. The CDR3 protein is CASRTLLGYQPQHF. The CDR3 DNA sequence: TGTGCCAGCCGAACCCTACTAGGTTATCAGCCCCAGCATTTT.

The V gene is TRBV7-9, the J gene TRBJ2-5; the match to TRBD1 covers 9 bases. Per the germline V gene, CDR1 is SEHNR and CDR2 is FQNEAQ (reference sequence). This CDR3 spans 16 amino acids. The J segment lost 2 bases and the V segment lost 5 bases, leaving 9 bases of the junction unmatched. The CDR3 DNA reads as TGTGCCAGCAGCCCAGCGCCCGGACAGGGGCAAGAGACCCAGTACTTC. Translated, it gives CASSPAPGQGQETQYF.

This clone was found a few times. The V call is TRBV6-1, the J call TRBJ1-1; tentatively, D is TRBD1 (5 bases). V lost 9 bases and J lost 4, with 15 bases in between. The CDR3 sequence is 13 residues long. Looked up from germline, CDR1 is MNHNS and CDR2 is SASEGT. The CDR3 region has the DNA TGTGCCAGTATCCCGGGGGGAATCACTGAAGCTTTCTTT. Protein product: CASIPGGITEAFF.

CDR3 sequence reads: CASSPSLGTDTQYF. CDR3 nucleotides: TGTGCCAGCAGCCCTAGCCTGGGCACAGATACGCAGTATTTT. The chain combines TRBV7-8 with TRBJ2-3, with D possibly being TRBD2 (5 bases). CDR1 and CDR2 (germline): SGHVS, FQNEAQ. The V end was cut by 5 bases, the J end by 1 base, with 10 bases between. This CDR3 contains 14 residues.

By frequency in the sample, this clone is medium-sized. V and J are TRBV4-1 and TRBJ2-4; 7 bases are shared with TRBD1. The CDR3 has 16 residues. Germline trimming cut 3 bases from V and 2 bases from J; bases unmatched to any gene: 7. Germline CDR1 MGHRA, CDR2 YSYEKL. The CDR3: CASSHPRQGTKNIQYF. For the CDR3, the DNA is TGCGCCAGCAGCCACCCCCGACAGGGCACCAAAAACATTCAGTACTTC.

This clone was recorded only once. The genes are TRBV3-1 (or the pseudogene TRBV3-2) and TRBJ1-1; no clear D. The CDR3 spans 15 residues. Between the trimmed V and J ends, which lost 1 base and 1 base, there was a span of 10 bases. Germline-derived CDR1 and CDR2 are LGHDT and YNNKEL (reference sequence). CDR3 region: CASSQVRYRNTEAFF. CDR3 nucleotide sequence: TGTGCCAGCAGCCAAGTCCGCTACAGGAACACTGAAGCTTTCTTT.

The chain joins TRBV14 to TRBJ1-3; 7 bases match TRBD1. Germline loops: CDR1 SGHDN, CDR2 FVKESK. CDR3 size: 13 residues. Losses at the gene ends were 4 bases for V and 7 bases for J; bases not matched to a gene: 4. The DNA of the CDR3 is TGTGCCAGCAGCCCAGGGGGGAGGAACACCATATATTTT. This translates into CASSPGGRNTIYF.

The sample holds a few counts of this clone. The rearrangement uses TRBV4-1 and TRBJ2-7; weak D call: TRBD1 (7 bases). Germline lookup yields CDR1 MGHRA and CDR2 YSYEKL. The CDR3 runs 16 residues. With 1 base removed from V and 4 bases from J, the gap between germline ends came to 17 bases. The DNA of the CDR3 is TGCGCCAGCAGCCAAGTACTAGCCCTCAGGGGGTACGAGCAGTACTTC. Translating it yields CASSQVLALRGYEQYF.

The rearrangement links TRBV9 to TRBJ2-5; 9 bases line up with TRBD1. V lost 4 bases, J lost 0 bases, and 7 bases stayed unmatched. Germline CDR1 is SGDLS and CDR2 is YYNGEE. The CDR3 runs to 16 residues. The CDR3 region is CASSSFRDRDQETQYF. Here the CDR3 DNA reads TGTGCCAGCAGCAGTTTCCGGGACAGGGACCAAGAGACCCAGTACTTC.

The chain has TRBV6-5 and TRBJ2-1, with 10 bases identical to TRBD1. CDR1 MNHEY and CDR2 SVGAGI come from the germline V gene. V lost 5 bases, J lost 9 bases, and 7 bases stayed unmatched. The CDR3 runs 14 residues. The CDR3 is CASSHRQGAFEQFF. The CDR3 nucleotides read TGTGCCAGCAGTCACCGACAGGGGGCGTTTGAGCAGTTCTTC.

This clone was seen more than once but under ten times. The CDR3 here is CASSDPGPFRDTQYF. For the CDR3, the DNA is TGTGCCAGCAGCGACCCCGGACCTTTTAGAGATACGCAGTATTTT. The gene calls are TRBV7-9 and TRBJ2-3, with D unresolved. Trimming cost V 5 bases and J 5 bases, with 17 bases left between them. The CDR3 runs to 15 residues. The V gene's germline CDR1 is SEHNR and CDR2 FQNEAQ (reference sequence).

This chain connects TRBV3-1 (or the pseudogene TRBV3-2) to TRBJ1-1; 9 positions match TRBD1. Germline lookup yields CDR1 LGHDT and CDR2 YNNKEL (reference sequence). The CDR3 has 12 amino acids. V was clipped by 4 bases and J by 11 bases; unmatched bases: 5. The CDR3 loop reads CASSLRTGEAFF. The CDR3 DNA reads as TGTGCCAGCAGCCTACGGACAGGGGAGGCTTTCTTT.

This chain uses TRBV6-2 or TRBV6-3 with TRBJ2-2, with D possibly matching TRBD1 (6 bases). With 4 bases removed from V and 5 bases from J, the gap between germline ends came to 14 bases. The CDR3 contains 15 residues. Germline assignment: CDR1 MNHEY and CDR2 SVGEGT. The CDR3 DNA is TGTGCCAGCAGTTCCGCAGGGGTATGGACCGGGGAGCTGTTTTTT. Residues: CASSSAGVWTGELFF.

The V call is TRBV6-5, the J call TRBJ1-5; unclear D gene. The CDR3 is 13 amino acids. V dropped 8 bases and J dropped 2 bases, with 10 bases sitting between them. Germline V lookup: CDR1 MNHEY, CDR2 SVGAGI. As DNA, the CDR3 is TGTGCCAGCGTCGAGGGTGGCAATCAGCCCCAGCATTTT. It specifies CASVEGGNQPQHF.

The chain uses TRBV6-1 and TRBJ1-2; D perhaps matches TRBD1 (6 bases). Germline CDR1 and CDR2: MNHNS and SASEGT. This CDR3 contains 14 residues. V lost 3 bases, J lost 8 bases, and 16 bases lay in between. CDR3 sequence reads: CASSETGQVGGYTF. The CDR3 DNA follows: TGTGCCAGCAGTGAGACAGGTCAGGTTGGCGGCTACACCTTC.

This clone was counted only a few times. The V gene is TRBV19, the J gene TRBJ2-3; possibly TRBD1 for D (6 bases). V was cut by 7 bases and J by 4 bases, with 18 bases left in between. Germline V lookup: CDR1 LNHDA, CDR2 SQIVND (reference sequence). The CDR3 covers 15 residues. The CDR3 region has the DNA TGTGCCAGTACCCTGACAGGTTTTCCGCCAGATACGCAGTATTTT. This sequence encodes CASTLTGFPPDTQYF.